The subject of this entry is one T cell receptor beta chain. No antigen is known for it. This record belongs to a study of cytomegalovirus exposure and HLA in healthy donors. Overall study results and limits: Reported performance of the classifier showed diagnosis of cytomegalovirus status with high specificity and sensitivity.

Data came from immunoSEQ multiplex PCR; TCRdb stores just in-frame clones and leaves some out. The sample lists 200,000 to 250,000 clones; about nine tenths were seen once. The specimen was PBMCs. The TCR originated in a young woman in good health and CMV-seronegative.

This chain's CDR3 is CATIRGIGELFF. Here the CDR3 DNA reads TGTGCCACGATTCGAGGGATCGGGGAGCTGTTTTTT. The chain links TRBV19 to TRBJ2-2; a weak D match, TRBD2 (5 bases). The CDR3 is made up of 12 amino acids. V lost 10 bases and J lost 7, with 13 bases in between. CDR1 is LNHDA, CDR2 SQIVND, per germline (reference sequence).